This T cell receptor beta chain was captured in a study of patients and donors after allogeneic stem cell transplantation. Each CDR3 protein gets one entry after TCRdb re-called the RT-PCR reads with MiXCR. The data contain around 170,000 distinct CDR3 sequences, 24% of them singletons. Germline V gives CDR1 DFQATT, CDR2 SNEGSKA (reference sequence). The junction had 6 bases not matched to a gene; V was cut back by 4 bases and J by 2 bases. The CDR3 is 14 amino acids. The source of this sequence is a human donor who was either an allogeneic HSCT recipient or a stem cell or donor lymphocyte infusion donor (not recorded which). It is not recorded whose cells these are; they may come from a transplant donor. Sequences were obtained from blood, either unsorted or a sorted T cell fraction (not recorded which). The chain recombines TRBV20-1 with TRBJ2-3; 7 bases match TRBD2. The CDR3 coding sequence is TGCAGTGCTACCCGGGAGGATTACACAGATACGCAGTATTTT. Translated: CSATREDYTDTQYF.